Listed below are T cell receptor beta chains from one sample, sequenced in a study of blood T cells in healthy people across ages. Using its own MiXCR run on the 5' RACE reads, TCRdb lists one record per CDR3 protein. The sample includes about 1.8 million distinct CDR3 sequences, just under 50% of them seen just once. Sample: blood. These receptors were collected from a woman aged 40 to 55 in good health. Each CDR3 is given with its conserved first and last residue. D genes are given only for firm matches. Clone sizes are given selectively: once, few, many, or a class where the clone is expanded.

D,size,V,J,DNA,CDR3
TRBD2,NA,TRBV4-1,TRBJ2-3,TGCGCCAGCAGCCAAGATTTAGGGACGGGGGGAGATACGCAGTATTTT,CASSQDLGTGGDTQYF
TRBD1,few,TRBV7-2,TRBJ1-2,TGTGCCAGCAGCTCCCGACAGGGGGCGCAGGGCGGCTACACCTTC,CASSSRQGAQGGYTF
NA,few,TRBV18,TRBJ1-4,TGTGCCAGCTCACCGCTTAATGAAAAACTGTTTTTT,CASSPLNEKLFF
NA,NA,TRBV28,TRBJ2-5,TGTGCCAGCAGTTTTCCCTCGAAGGGGCGCTCCCCCCCGTACCAAGAGACCCAGTACTTC,CASSFPSKGRSPPYQETQYF
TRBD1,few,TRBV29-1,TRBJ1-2,TGCAGCGTTAGGACCGGGACAGCTACTTCCACCTTC,CSVRTGTATSTF
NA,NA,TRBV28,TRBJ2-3,TGTGCCAGCAGTCCCCACCAGGGGATTGGGACAGATACGCAGTATTTT,CASSPHQGIGTDTQYF
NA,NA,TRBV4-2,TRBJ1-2,TGTGCCAGCAGCCAATCCGGACCCTCCGCCTATGGCTACACCTTC,CASSQSGPSAYGYTF
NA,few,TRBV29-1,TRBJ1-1,TGCAGCGTCGTACAGGGTCACACTGAAGCTTTCTTT,CSVVQGHTEAFF
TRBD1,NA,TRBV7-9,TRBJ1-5,TGTGCCAGCAGCCCATCCGACAGGGGGAGCAATCAGCCCCAGCATTTT,CASSPSDRGSNQPQHF
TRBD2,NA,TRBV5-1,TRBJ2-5,TGCGCCAGCAGCTTGGGTCCCGCGGGACTAGCGTCAGAGACCCAGTACTTC,CASSLGPAGLASETQYF
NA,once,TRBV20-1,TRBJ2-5,TGCAGTGCTAGGTGGGGACGTGCGGAGACCCAGTACTTC,CSARWGRAETQYF
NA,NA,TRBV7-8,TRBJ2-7,TGTGCCAGCAGCTTAGAGTGGCCAGGGGATACCTACGAGCAGTACTTC,CASSLEWPGDTYEQYF
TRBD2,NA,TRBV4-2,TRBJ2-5,TGTGCCAGCAGCCCTCGGGAGGGTTTAACAGAGACCCAGTACTTC,CASSPREGLTETQYF
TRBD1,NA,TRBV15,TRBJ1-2,TGTGCCACCAGCAGACGTGGACAGGGGCGTAACTATGGCTACACCTTC,CATSRRGQGRNYGYTF
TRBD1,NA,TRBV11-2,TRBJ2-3,TGTGCCACCTCCGGGACAGGATCGATACGGGGGCAGTATTTT,CATSGTGSIRGQYF
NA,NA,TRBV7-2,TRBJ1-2,TGTGCCAGCAACCAACCCTCGGGGTCTAACTATGGCTACACCTTC,CASNQPSGSNYGYTF
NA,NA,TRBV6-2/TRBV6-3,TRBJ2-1,TGTGCCAGCAGTTACTGGGAGCGGGACAATGAGCAGTTCTTC,CASSYWERDNEQFF
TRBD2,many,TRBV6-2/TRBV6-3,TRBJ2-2,TGTGCCAGCAGTCCGCGGGGGGACACCGGGGAGCTGTTTTTT,CASSPRGDTGELFF
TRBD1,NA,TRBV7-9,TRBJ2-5,TGTGCCAGCAGCTTAAAGTGGGCCCGGGACAGGGGGTCCCAAGAGACCCAGTACTTC,CASSLKWARDRGSQETQYF